These 30 T cell receptor beta chains originate from one sample sequenced in a study of cytomegalovirus exposure and HLA in healthy donors. The PCR made use of 60 Vbeta and 13 Jbeta primers. Here immunoSEQ multiplex PCR was the method, and the copy in TCRdb shows in-frame clones only, minus some. The sample contains roughly 130,000 clones, 70% to 80% of which appear only once. Sequencing was done on a sample of PBMCs. The source of these receptors is a woman aged 45-60 years in good health and CMV-seropositive.

V and J are TRBV4-3 and TRBJ2-1; D may be TRBD1 (6 bases). V dropped 6 bases and J dropped 0 bases, with 12 bases sitting between them. Germline CDR1 and CDR2: LGHNA and YSLEER. This CDR3 has 15 amino acids. CDR3 sequence (DNA): TGCGCCAGCAGGAGGGGGAGAACCTCCTACAATGAGCAGTTCTTC. Residues: CASRRGRTSYNEQFF.

This chain uses TRBV7-3 with TRBJ2-2, with TRBD1 as a possible D gene (6 bases). Germline lookup yields CDR1 SGHTA and CDR2 FQGTGA. V was cut by 5 bases and J by 2 bases, with 18 bases left in between. The length of the CDR3 is 17 residues. The CDR3 loop is CASSPRPGTSNTGELFF. The CDR3 nucleotides are TGTGCCAGCAGCCCCCGACCCGGGACATCTAACACCGGGGAGCTGTTTTTT.

This chain joins TRBV7-9 and TRBJ1-6; the D gene is possibly TRBD1 (5 bases). This CDR3 spans 14 amino acids. V shed 5 bases and J shed 6 bases, with 11 bases lying between them. Germline CDR1 and CDR2: SEHNR and FQNEAQ (reference sequence). CDR3 DNA: TGTGCCAGCAGCAGCTTGGGGGGTAATTCACCCCTCCACTTT. It yields the protein CASSSLGGNSPLHF.

The sample holds a few counts of this clone. V gene TRBV7-9 combines with J gene TRBJ1-5, with D uncertain. Germline-derived CDR1 and CDR2 are SEHNR and FQNEAQ (reference sequence). The CDR3 totals 15 residues. Trimming pared 8 bases from V and 5 bases from J, leaving 19 bases between. CDR3 sequence reads: CASSYDGPGDQPQHF. The CDR3 bases are TGTGCCAGCTCGTACGACGGCCCCGGGGATCAGCCCCAGCATTTT.

There are a few counts of this clone. This chain connects TRBV4-3 to TRBJ1-1; 7 bases are shared with TRBD1. CDR1 and CDR2 from the germline V gene are LGHNA and YSLEER. V lost 1 base, J lost 4 bases, and 6 bases stayed unmatched. The CDR3 is made up of 15 amino acids. The CDR3 region is CASSQGQGEGTEAFF. Written as DNA, the CDR3 is TGCGCCAGCAGCCAAGGACAGGGCGAGGGCACTGAAGCTTTCTTT.

The J gene is TRBJ1-6, the V gene TRBV4-1, with D hard to call. The germline V gene has CDR1 MGHRA and CDR2 YSYEKL. CDR3 length: 15 residues. V was cut by 2 bases and J by 7 bases, with 12 bases left in between. The CDR3 loop is CASSQFWPPNSPLHF. In DNA, the CDR3 is TGCGCCAGCAGCCAATTTTGGCCACCCAATTCACCCCTCCACTTT.

This clone showed up just a few times. The gene calls are TRBV9 and TRBJ1-1; 7 bases are shared with TRBD1. J gave up 4 bases and V 0 bases, and 6 bases lay outside the gene matches. Germline CDR1 and CDR2: SGDLS and YYNGEE. The CDR3 extends over 15 amino acids. The CDR3 DNA sequence: TGTGCCAGCAGCGTAGATCACCAGGGGGGCACTGAAGCTTTCTTT. Translating it yields CASSVDHQGGTEAFF.

This rearrangement joins TRBV11-3 to TRBJ2-1; the match to TRBD1 covers 10 bases. V was clipped by 11 bases and J by 7 bases; unmatched bases: 8. This CDR3 contains 13 residues. Germline V gene data show CDR1 as SGHNT and CDR2 as YENEEA. The CDR3 spells CASRGTGENEQFF. CDR3 bases: TGTGCCTCTCGGGGGACAGGGGAAAATGAGCAGTTCTTC.

This clone was seen a few times. The rearrangement links TRBV27 to TRBJ1-6; possible D gene TRBD1, 5 bases. There are 14 residues in the CDR3. Per germline, CDR1 MNHEY and CDR2 SMNVEV (reference sequence). Deletions cut 7 bases from V and 5 bases from J, with 12 bases between. The CDR3: CASTPGWHNSPLHF. The CDR3 DNA reads TGTGCCAGCACCCCAGGGTGGCATAATTCACCCCTCCACTTT.

The V call is TRBV5-1, the J call TRBJ2-3; TRBD2 matches at 7 bases. Losses at the gene ends were 0 bases for V and 6 bases for J; bases not matched to a gene: 4. There are 14 residues in the CDR3. In germline, CDR1 is SGHRS, CDR2 YFSETQ. The CDR3 region is CASSLGTSVDTQYF. The CDR3 DNA follows: TGCGCCAGCAGCTTGGGGACTAGTGTGGATACGCAGTATTTT.

The chain employs TRBV5-8 and TRBJ1-6; D is uncertain. Germline V gene sequence: CDR1 SGHTS, CDR2 YDEGEE. V was pared by 0 bases and J by 8 bases, with 9 bases between. The CDR3 is 14 residues long. The DNA for the CDR3 is TGTGCCAGCAGCTTGGACAGTCCCTATTCACCCCTCCACTTT. Translating it yields CASSLDSPYSPLHF.

The rearrangement uses TRBV2 and TRBJ1-4, with 10 bases lining up with TRBD1. CDR3 size: 14 residues. Germline CDR1 reads SNHLY; CDR2 reads FYNNEI. V dropped 6 bases and J dropped 7; count of bases not matched to a gene: 5. CDR3 region: CASRATGGIEKLFF. Written as DNA, the CDR3 is TGTGCCAGCAGGGCGACAGGGGGCATTGAAAAACTGTTTTTT.

The rearrangement links TRBV11-2 to TRBJ2-5; 10 nucleotides align to TRBD2. The CDR3 is 17 amino acids. V trimming: 6 bases; J trimming: 5 bases; junction bases outside the gene matches: 15. Per the germline V gene, CDR1 is SGHAT and CDR2 is FQNNGV. The chain's CDR3 is CASRKGGAGGPWETQYF. CDR3 in DNA: TGTGCCAGCAGAAAAGGTGGAGCGGGGGGGCCATGGGAGACCCAGTACTTC.

This chain joins TRBV11-2 and TRBJ1-2; D is unresolved. The V gene's germline CDR1 is SGHAT and CDR2 FQNNGV. V lost 1 base to trimming and J lost 2 bases, with 8 bases between them. CDR3 length: 14 amino acids. CDR3 in amino acids: CASSLGGGNYGYTF. DNA for the CDR3: TGTGCCAGCAGCTTAGGCGGAGGGAACTATGGCTACACCTTC.

The CDR3 is CASSLSSGRGGRAQYF. CDR3 sequence (DNA): TGTGCCAGCAGCTTATCTTCTGGTCGAGGGGGTCGAGCCCAGTACTTC. This sequence joins TRBV11-1 and TRBJ2-5, with D maybe TRBD1 (6 bases). The V and J ends lost 2 bases and 9 bases respectively, with 22 bases between them. From germline, CDR1 is SGHAT and CDR2 FQDESV (reference sequence). The CDR3 extends over 16 amino acids.

This clone occurred a few times. V gene TRBV5-1 combines with J gene TRBJ2-1; TRBD1 agrees at 11 bases. This CDR3 spans 16 amino acids. V trimming: 4 bases; J trimming: 5 bases; junction bases outside the gene matches: 8. CDR1 and CDR2 (germline): SGHRS, YFSETQ. CDR3 coding DNA: TGCGCCAGCAGCGTCGTCGGGACAGGGGGGAACAATGAGCAGTTCTTC. Its protein product is CASSVVGTGGNNEQFF.

The chain links TRBV7-9 to TRBJ1-1; 7 bases align to TRBD1. From germline, CDR1 is SEHNR and CDR2 FQNEAQ (reference sequence). Trimming cost V 6 bases and J 5 bases; bases outside gene matches: 9. The CDR3 runs to 14 residues. DNA of the CDR3: TGTGCCAGCAGTTCCCGACAGGGAAGAACTGAAGCTTTCTTT. It specifies CASSSRQGRTEAFF.

The gene calls are TRBV28 and TRBJ1-2; D call uncertain. Deletions cut 6 bases from V and 3 bases from J, with 14 bases between. The CDR3 spans 14 residues. Germline CDR1 is MDHEN and CDR2 is SYDVKM. The CDR3 sequence: CASSLTGKDYGYTF. DNA of the CDR3: TGTGCCAGCAGCCTGACGGGAAAGGACTATGGCTACACCTTC.

This clone appeared a few times. The V gene is TRBV6-5, the J gene TRBJ2-7; D might be TRBD2 (6 bases). The germline V gene has CDR1 MNHEY and CDR2 SVGAGI. Trimming took 2 bases from V and 6 from J, leaving 14 bases between them. This CDR3 comprises 14 residues. The CDR3 loop is CASSYGPSVSEQYF. DNA for the CDR3: TGTGCCAGCAGTTACGGCCCTAGCGTTAGCGAGCAGTACTTC.

The sample holds one count of this clone. This chain uses TRBV28 with TRBJ1-2, with D maybe TRBD1 (6 bases). The germline V gene has CDR1 MDHEN and CDR2 SYDVKM. This CDR3 comprises 13 residues. V lost 6 bases, J lost 4 bases, and 12 bases lay in between. The CDR3 loop is CASSPGQGYGYTF. The CDR3 nucleotides are TGTGCCAGCAGCCCGGGACAAGGCTATGGCTACACCTTC.

V and J are TRBV2 and TRBJ2-2, with TRBD1 matching 9 bases. The CDR3 extends over 14 amino acids. Germline assignment: CDR1 SNHLY and CDR2 FYNNEI. V shed 8 bases and J 5 bases; nucleotides not matched to a gene: 6. The CDR3, as DNA: TGTGCCAGCTACCGGGACAGGGCTACCGGGGAGCTGTTTTTT. Amino acid sequence: CASYRDRATGELFF.

The V and J genes are TRBV6-1 and TRBJ2-7; a weak D match, TRBD1 (5 bases). Germline loops: CDR1 MNHNS, CDR2 SASEGT. The V gene lost 4 bases and the J gene lost 3 bases, with 19 bases spanning the gap. The CDR3 length is 16 residues. CDR3 protein: CASSGGTRRQIYEQYF. DNA for the CDR3: TGTGCCAGCAGTGGGGGCACAAGGCGACAGATCTACGAGCAGTACTTC.

J is TRBJ2-2 and V is TRBV5-8; no clear D gene. From germline, CDR1 is SGHTS and CDR2 YDEGEE. The V end lost 3 bases, the J end lost 1 base, and 13 bases lay between the germline ends. CDR3 length: 16 residues. The DNA for the CDR3 is TGTGCCAGCAGCTCTCCGGAGAAAGGGAACACCGGGGAGCTGTTTTTT. Protein sequence: CASSSPEKGNTGELFF.

CDR3 loop: CASTSGTRVTTYEQYF. CDR3 DNA: TGTGCCAGCACCTCGGGCACGAGGGTCACCACCTACGAGCAGTACTTC. The genes are TRBV11-2 and TRBJ2-7, with D perhaps TRBD2 (5 bases). V was pared by 7 bases and J by 2 bases, with 21 bases between. The germline V gene encodes CDR1 SGHAT and CDR2 FQNNGV. The CDR3 contains 16 residues.

This chain joins TRBV5-1 and TRBJ1-6; D might be TRBD1 (5 bases). The germline gives CDR1 SGHRS, CDR2 YFSETQ. The CDR3 has 16 amino acids. V was cut by 0 bases and J by 5 bases, with 12 bases left in between. CDR3 residues: CASSLVGGLDNSPLHF. The CDR3 DNA sequence: TGCGCCAGCAGCTTGGTGGGGGGGTTGGATAATTCACCCCTCCACTTT.

For the CDR3, the DNA is TGCAGCGTTGGACGGCAGGGGAGCTCCTACGAGCAGTACTTC. Translation: CSVGRQGSSYEQYF. The J gene is TRBJ2-7, the V gene TRBV29-1; a weak D match, TRBD1 (6 bases). V was pared by 4 bases and J by 0 bases, with 13 bases between. The CDR3 spans 14 residues. The germline gives CDR1 SQVTM, CDR2 ANQGSEA.

The V gene is TRBV7-9, the J gene TRBJ2-7, with D perhaps TRBD2 (5 bases). V was shortened by 11 bases and J by 0 bases, with 17 bases between the two germline ends. CDR3 length: 14 residues. The germline CDR1 and CDR2 sequences are SEHNR and FQNEAQ (reference sequence). The CDR3 spells CASGSYRDSYEQYF. CDR3 sequence (DNA): TGTGCCTCTGGCTCGTACCGGGACTCCTACGAGCAGTACTTC.

V gene TRBV28 combines with J gene TRBJ1-4; D remains unclear. The V end was cut by 6 bases, the J end by 8 bases, with 13 bases between. The germline V gene encodes CDR1 MDHEN and CDR2 SYDVKM. This CDR3 has 13 amino acids. The CDR3 DNA is TGTGCCAGCAGAAGGGAGTCTCTAGAAAAACTGTTTTTT. Translating gives CASRRESLEKLFF.

This clone appeared a single time. CDR3 nucleotide sequence: TGTGCCAGTAGTTGGGGCAGAAACTCTGGAAACACCATATATTTT. Translated, it gives CASSWGRNSGNTIYF. The chain combines TRBV19 with TRBJ1-3; possibly TRBD1 for D (5 bases). Germline V CDR1 and CDR2: LNHDA, SQIVND (reference sequence). V lost 5 bases, J lost 0 bases, and 11 bases lay in between. This CDR3 region has 15 residues.

The chain has TRBV7-2 and TRBJ2-1; TRBD2 agrees at 7 bases. Germline CDR1 is SGHTA and CDR2 is FQGNSA. V lost 0 bases to trimming and J lost 7 bases; unmatched junction nucleotides: 6. This CDR3 has 15 residues. The CDR3 spells CASSLAGGMQNEQFF. CDR3 nucleotides: TGTGCCAGCAGCTTAGCGGGGGGGATGCAAAATGAGCAGTTCTTC. The full variable domain, rest sourced from reference TRBV7-2 and TRBJ2-1, is GAGVSQSPSNKVTEKGKDVELRCDPISGHTALYWYRQSLGQGLEFLIYFQGNSAPDKSGLPSDRFSAERTGGSVSTLTIQRTQQEDSAVYLCASSLAGGMQNEQFFGPGTRLTVL.